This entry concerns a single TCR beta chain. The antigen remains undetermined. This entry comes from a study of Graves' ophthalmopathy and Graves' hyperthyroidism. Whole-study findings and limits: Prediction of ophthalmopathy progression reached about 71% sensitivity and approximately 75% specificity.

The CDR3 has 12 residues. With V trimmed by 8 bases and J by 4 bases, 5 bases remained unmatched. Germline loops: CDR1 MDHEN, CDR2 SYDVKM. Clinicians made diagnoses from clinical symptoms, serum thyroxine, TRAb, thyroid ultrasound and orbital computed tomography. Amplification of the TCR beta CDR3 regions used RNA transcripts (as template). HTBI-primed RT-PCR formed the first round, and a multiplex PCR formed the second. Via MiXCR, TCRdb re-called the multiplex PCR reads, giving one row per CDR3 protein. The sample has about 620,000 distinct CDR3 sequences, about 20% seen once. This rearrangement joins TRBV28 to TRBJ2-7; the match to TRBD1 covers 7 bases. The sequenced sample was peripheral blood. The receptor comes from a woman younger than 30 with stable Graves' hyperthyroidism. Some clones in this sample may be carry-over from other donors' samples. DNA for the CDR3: TGTGCCAGCCACGGGACAGTATACGAGCAGTACTTC. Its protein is CASHGTVYEQYF.